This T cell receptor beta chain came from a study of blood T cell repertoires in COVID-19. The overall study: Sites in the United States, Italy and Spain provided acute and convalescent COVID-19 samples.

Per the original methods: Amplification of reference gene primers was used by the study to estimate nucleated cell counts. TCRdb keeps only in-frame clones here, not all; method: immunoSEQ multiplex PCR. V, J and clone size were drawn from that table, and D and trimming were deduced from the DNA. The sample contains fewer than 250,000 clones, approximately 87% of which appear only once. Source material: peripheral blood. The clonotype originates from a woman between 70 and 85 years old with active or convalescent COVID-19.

The CDR3 region has the DNA TGTGCCAGCAGCTTGGCCGACTCACTAGGTCCGGCTACGCAGTATTTT. It encodes CASSLADSLGPATQYF. The chain uses TRBV5-5 and TRBJ2-3; D possibly corresponds to TRBD2 (5 bases). CDR3 length: 16 residues. The V end was cut by 0 bases, the J end by 8 bases, with 19 bases between. CDR1 is SGHKS, CDR2 YYEKEE, per germline (reference sequence). Looking up the rest from reference TRBV5-5 and TRBJ2-3 gives the full variable domain: DAGVTQSPTHLIKTRGQQVTLRCSPISGHKSVSWYQQVLGQGPQFIFQYYEKEERGRGNFPDRFSARQFPNYSSELNVNALLLGDSALYLCASSLADSLGPATQYFGPGTRLTVL.